The next 24 T cell receptor beta chains were all read from a single sample in a study of identical twins. TCRdb reprocessed the 5' RACE reads with MiXCR, giving one entry per CDR3 protein. The sample consists of some 460,000 distinct CDR3 sequences, approximately 15% of them appearing once. The same sample was also used in a study of yellow fever vaccine responses in identical twins.

Sequencing input: CD4+ T cells sorted from blood. The receptor source for this set is a woman aged 18-29 years in good health.

This clonotype has just a few counts. The chain combines TRBV7-2 with TRBJ2-3; TRBD2 matches at 7 bases. The CDR3 is made up of 16 amino acids. V lost 5 bases, J lost 1 base, and 9 bases stayed unmatched. Germline assignment: CDR1 SGHTA and CDR2 FQGNSA. The CDR3, as DNA: TGTGCCAGCAGCCCCGCGGGGGTCGTGGGCACAGATACGCAGTATTTT. This sequence encodes CASSPAGVVGTDTQYF. Full variable domain (remainder filled in from reference TRBV7-2 and TRBJ2-3): GAGVSQSPSNKVTEKGKDVELRCDPISGHTALYWYRQSLGQGLEFLIYFQGNSAPDKSGLPSDRFSAERTGGSVSTLTIQRTQQEDSAVYLCASSPAGVVGTDTQYFGPGTRLTVL.

This clonotype was picked up a small number of times. This chain connects TRBV5-1 to TRBJ2-7, with TRBD1 identical over 7 bases. The trim removed 4 bases at V and 0 bases at J, leaving 4 bases unmatched. CDR3 length: 14 amino acids. From germline, CDR1 is SGHRS and CDR2 YFSETQ. CDR3 coding DNA: TGCGCCAGCAGCGACGACAGGGTCTCCTACGAGCAGTACTTC. Translating gives CASSDDRVSYEQYF. Filled out from reference TRBV5-1 and TRBJ2-7, the complete variable domain reads KAGVTQTPRYLIKTRGQQVTLSCSPISGHRSVSWYQQTPGQGLQFLFEYFSETQRNKGNFPGRFSGRQFSNSRSEMNVSTLELGDSALYLCASSDDRVSYEQYFGPGTRLTVT.

This clonotype was counted ten times or more. J is TRBJ2-2 and V is TRBV5-1; tentatively, D is TRBD1 (5 bases). The CDR3 is 14 residues long. Trimming pared 6 bases from V and 4 bases from J, leaving 13 bases between. Germline CDR1 and CDR2: SGHRS and YFSETQ. DNA for the CDR3: TGCGCCAGCACTCGGACACCTCTCACCGGGGAGCTGTTTTTT. Its protein product is CASTRTPLTGELFF.

This clonotype showed up just a few times. The rearrangement joins TRBV3-1 to TRBJ1-1, with a weak D call TRBD1 (5 bases). The germline V and J ends were trimmed by 4 bases and 3 bases, with 12 bases remaining between them. The germline CDR1 and CDR2 sequences are LGHDT and YNNKEL (reference sequence). There are 14 residues in the CDR3. CDR3 protein: CASSRAGTDTEAFF. DNA for the CDR3: TGTGCCAGCAGCCGAGCCGGGACCGACACTGAAGCTTTCTTT. Based on the CDR3 plus reference TRBV3-1 and TRBJ1-1, the full variable domain is DTAVSQTPKYLVTQMGNDKSIKCEQNLGHDTMYWYKQDSKKFLKIMFSYNNKELIINETVPNRFSPKSPDKAHLNLHINSLELGDSAVYFCASSRAGTDTEAFFGQGTRLTVV.

V and J are TRBV4-2 and TRBJ2-7; D assignment may be TRBD1 or TRBD2 (7 bases each). Trimming left V 0 bases short and J 3 bases short, with 15 bases between. The CDR3 is 16 amino acids. Germline-derived CDR1 and CDR2 are LGHNA and YNFKEQ. DNA of the CDR3: TGTGCCAGCAGCCAAGATAGCGGGCAGGGGGACTACGAGCAGTACTTC. Translated: CASSQDSGQGDYEQYF.

V is TRBV7-3 and J is TRBJ1-4; D gene unclear. The CDR3 has 13 residues. The ends were cut back, 3 bases at V and 7 bases at J, with 9 bases in the middle. Germline V gene data show CDR1 as SGHTA and CDR2 as FQGTGA. CDR3 amino acids: CASSLGSGEKLFF. In nucleotides, the CDR3 is TGTGCCAGCAGCTTGGGCAGTGGTGAAAAACTGTTTTTT. Complete variable domain (other parts from reference TRBV7-3 and TRBJ1-4): GAGVSQTPSNKVTEKGKYVELRCDPISGHTALYWYRQSLGQGPEFLIYFQGTGAADDSGLPNDRFFAVRPEGSVSTLKIQRTERGDSAVYLCASSLGSGEKLFFGSGTQLSVL.

This clonotype was seen once. The chain employs TRBV28 and TRBJ2-1; D is possibly TRBD2 (6 bases). V lost 6 bases and J 7 bases, leaving 16 bases between the germline ends. The germline V gene encodes CDR1 MDHEN and CDR2 SYDVKM. The CDR3 sequence is 14 residues long. The CDR3 loop reads CASRLGEVENEQFF. CDR3 bases: TGTGCCAGCAGGTTGGGGGAGGTGGAAAATGAGCAGTTCTTC.

This clonotype is a singleton in its sample. The rearrangement joins TRBV18 to TRBJ2-4; TRBD1 matches 9 bases. The CDR3 is 17 residues long. Germline V gene data show CDR1 as KGHSH and CDR2 as LQKENI. The ends lost 2 bases at V and 2 bases at J; junction bases unmatched: 7. CDR3: CASSPMGQGSTKNIQYF. The CDR3 bases are TGTGCCAGCTCACCAATGGGACAGGGATCCACCAAAAACATTCAGTACTTC.

The chain uses TRBV6-2 or TRBV6-3 and TRBJ2-4, with 7 bases fitting TRBD1. This CDR3 contains 13 residues. The germline gives CDR1 MNHEY, CDR2 SVGEGT. J lost 9 bases, V lost 2 bases, and 4 bases had no gene match. The CDR3 spells CASSYADRTIQYF. The CDR3 region has the DNA TGTGCCAGCAGTTACGCGGACAGGACCATTCAGTACTTC.

There are a few counts of this clonotype. The rearrangement joins TRBV9 to TRBJ2-7; 7 bases agree with TRBD1. Per germline, CDR1 SGDLS and CDR2 YYNGEE. V lost 3 bases and J lost 4; bases outside the gene matches: 7. The CDR3 covers 14 residues. This CDR3 is CASSAQGSAYEQYF. In DNA form, the CDR3 reads TGTGCCAGCAGCGCACAGGGGAGTGCTTACGAGCAGTACTTC.

The rearrangement links TRBV7-2 to TRBJ2-1; weak D call: TRBD2 (6 bases). Germline CDR1 SGHTA, CDR2 FQGNSA. V lost 6 bases and J lost 2, with 14 bases in between. The CDR3 runs to 15 residues. The CDR3 loop is CASRVTGEAYNEQFF. The CDR3 nucleotides are TGTGCCAGCAGAGTGACGGGAGAAGCCTACAATGAGCAGTTCTTC.

This chain uses TRBV12-3 or TRBV12-4 with TRBJ1-6; D uncertain. CDR3 length equals 14 residues. Trimming removed 7 bases from V and 7 bases from J, with 14 bases in between. The CDR3 region is CASTPVLTNSPLHF. The CDR3 region has the DNA TGTGCCAGCACCCCCGTGTTAACAAATTCACCCCTCCACTTT.

This clonotype was found a few times. The genes are TRBV28 and TRBJ2-5, with 7 bases matching TRBD2. Losses at the gene ends were 4 bases for V and 5 bases for J; bases not matched to a gene: 4. The CDR3 covers 13 residues. Germline CDR1 MDHEN, CDR2 SYDVKM. The CDR3 sequence is CASSWGGIETQYF. The CDR3 nucleotides read TGTGCCAGCAGTTGGGGGGGGATTGAGACCCAGTACTTC.

The table lists this clonotype with many counts. One end of the junction is discordant with germline, which a read error may explain. V is TRBV12-3 or TRBV12-4 and J is TRBJ2-7; no definite D call. This CDR3 has 11 amino acids. The CDR3 nucleotides read TGTGCCAGCAGCTTAGTGGGCGAGCAGTACTTC. It yields the protein CASSLVGEQYF.

This chain connects TRBV29-1 to TRBJ2-7; weak D call: TRBD1 (6 bases). Trimming took 3 bases from V and 5 from J, leaving 11 bases between them. This CDR3 comprises 12 residues. Germline V lookup: CDR1 SQVTM, CDR2 ANQGSEA. CDR3 in amino acids: CSVDSGQHEQYF. CDR3 nucleotides: TGCAGCGTTGACTCGGGACAACACGAGCAGTACTTC.

This clonotype showed up just a few times. DNA for the CDR3: TGCAGCGCTGGGTGGGGCCCCGGAGGCGGGGAGCTGTTTTTT. Protein: CSAGWGPGGGELFF. The chain combines TRBV29-1 with TRBJ2-2; D assignment may be TRBD1 or TRBD2 (5 bases each). The CDR3 consists of 14 residues. Looked up from germline, CDR1 is SQVTM and CDR2 is ANQGSEA. Trimming shortened V by 7 bases and J by 7 bases, and 19 bases separated the two germline ends.

This clonotype was counted only a few times. This chain links TRBV6-9 with TRBJ2-7; D remains unclear. V lost 5 bases and J 2 bases, leaving 10 bases between the germline ends. The V gene's germline CDR1 is MNHGY and CDR2 SVAAGI. The CDR3 contains 13 residues. CDR3 in amino acids: CASSPTLAYEQYF. The CDR3 DNA sequence: TGTGCCAGCAGTCCGACCCTTGCCTACGAGCAGTACTTC.

The V call is TRBV12-5, the J call TRBJ2-2, with 7 bases lining up with TRBD2. The length of the CDR3 is 21 residues. The V gene's germline CDR1 is LGHNT and CDR2 FRNRAP. With 1 base clipped from V and 1 base from J, the junction kept 18 bases outside the gene matches. CDR3 protein: CASGLDPKSGGGDWNTGELFF. The CDR3 DNA follows: TGTGCTAGTGGTTTGGACCCCAAGTCGGGGGGAGGGGATTGGAACACCGGGGAGCTGTTTTTT.

This clonotype has a handful of counts. The chain uses TRBV11-2 and TRBJ2-1; D is undetermined. This CDR3 spans 12 amino acids. Looked up from germline, CDR1 is SGHAT and CDR2 is FQNNGV. V dropped 2 bases and J dropped 15 bases, with 14 bases sitting between them. In DNA form, the CDR3 reads TGTGCCAGCAGCTTACGTCCCGAGTACAGGTTCTTC. Translating it yields CASSLRPEYRFF. The complete variable domain, with remaining parts taken from reference TRBV11-2 and TRBJ2-1, reads EAGVAQSPRYKIIEKRQSVAFWCNPISGHATLYWYQQILGQGPKLLIQFQNNGVVDDSQLPKDRFSAERLKGVDSTLKIQPAKLEDSAVYLCASSLRPEYRFFGPGTRLTVL.

Worth noting for this clonotype: A junction boundary mismatches the germline segment, possibly from a read error. This chain links TRBV29-1 with TRBJ2-1, with TRBD2 identical over 14 bases. The CDR3 has 10 amino acids. Germline lookup yields CDR1 SQVTM and CDR2 ANQGSEA. The CDR3 is CSVGLAGGEF. The CDR3, as DNA: TGCAGCGTTGGACTAGCGGGAGGGGAGTTC.

This chain links TRBV25-1 with TRBJ1-1, with 9 bases aligning to TRBD1. The germline gives CDR1 MGHDK, CDR2 SYGVNS. The CDR3 consists of 13 residues. J was trimmed by 7 bases and V by 5 bases; bases with no gene match: 5. As DNA, the CDR3 is TGTGCCAGCAGTTCTACAGGGGGCTTTGAAGCTTTCTTT. This codes for CASSSTGGFEAFF.

The sample holds a few counts of this clonotype. Here the CDR3 reads CASSRNTIYF. CDR3 nucleotides: TGTGCCAGCAGTCGGAACACCATATATTTT. The J gene is TRBJ1-3, the V gene TRBV12-3 or TRBV12-4; D uncertain. Deletions cut 5 bases from V and 7 bases from J, with 3 bases between. The CDR3 covers 10 residues.

The rearrangement uses TRBV5-5 and TRBJ2-5; perhaps TRBD1 as D (5 bases). This CDR3 comprises 13 residues. Germline loops: CDR1 SGHKS, CDR2 YYEKEE (reference sequence). The V end was cut by 4 bases, the J end by 5 bases, with 12 bases between. Here the CDR3 DNA reads TGTGCCAGCAGCGATCCCTGGGGCGAGACCCAGTACTTC. Translation: CASSDPWGETQYF.

This clonotype appeared a few times. V is TRBV10-2 and J is TRBJ2-3, with 8 bases aligning to TRBD2. Germline values: CDR1 WSHSY, CDR2 SAAADI. The V segment lost 2 bases and the J segment 1 base; nucleotides outside the gene matches: 5. CDR3 length: 16 residues. CDR3 DNA: TGCGCCAGCAGTGAGGTGGGACTAGTGGGCACAGATACGCAGTATTTT. It codes for CASSEVGLVGTDTQYF.